These T cell receptor beta chains were read from a single sample in a study of beta chain features in type 1 diabetes. Assay used: immunoSEQ multiplex PCR; TCRdb lists only in-frame clones, some missing. The repertoire holds roughly 150,000 clones, with 6.5% to 8.5% as singletons. Sequencing was performed on central memory CD4+ T cells from blood. The source is a woman aged 18-29 years with type 1 diabetes. CDR3s include the opening cysteine and the closing phenylalanine or tryptophan. A D gene is named only where the DNA matches it firmly. Part of the rows lack a size; the others show once, few, many or a class for expanded clones.

abundance: few
d_gene: TRBD1
v_gene: TRBV18
j_gene: TRBJ2-7
CDR3nt: TGTGCCAGCTCACCGGGTCCGGGACAGGGGACCTACGAGCAGTACTTC
CDR3aa: CASSPGPGQGTYEQYF

abundance: NA
d_gene: TRBD1
v_gene: TRBV9
j_gene: TRBJ2-1
CDR3nt: TGTGCCAGCAGCGGACCCGGGACAGGGGCCTACAATGAGCAGTTCTTC
CDR3aa: CASSGPGTGAYNEQFF

abundance: NA
d_gene: TRBD1
v_gene: TRBV11-2
j_gene: TRBJ1-6
CDR3nt: TGTGCCAGCAGCCTTACAGGGGGCGGTAATTCACCCCTCCACTTT
CDR3aa: CASSLTGGGNSPLHF

abundance: few
d_gene: TRBD1
v_gene: TRBV15
j_gene: TRBJ2-3
CDR3nt: TGTGCCACCAGCAGAGTATTGACAGGGTTTAGCACAGATACGCAGTATTTT
CDR3aa: CATSRVLTGFSTDTQYF

abundance: few
d_gene: NA
v_gene: TRBV7-2
j_gene: TRBJ2-5
CDR3nt: TGTGCCAGCAGCTTAACCCCTACGGAGACCCAGTACTTC
CDR3aa: CASSLTPTETQYF

abundance: NA
d_gene: TRBD1
v_gene: TRBV5-5
j_gene: TRBJ1-2
CDR3nt: TGTGCCAGCAGCTTGGAGTGGACAGGGTACTACACCTTC
CDR3aa: CASSLEWTGYYTF

abundance: few
d_gene: NA
v_gene: TRBV23-1
j_gene: TRBJ1-1
CDR3nt: TGCGCCAGCAGTCAATCGCTTCGGACAAGGGAAAAAGCTTTCTTT
CDR3aa: CASSQSLRTREKAFF

abundance: NA
d_gene: NA
v_gene: TRBV7-9
j_gene: TRBJ1-1
CDR3nt: TGTGCCAGCAGCTTATACAGGGAAACTGAAGCTTTCTTT
CDR3aa: CASSLYRETEAFF

abundance: few
d_gene: NA
v_gene: TRBV9
j_gene: TRBJ2-5
CDR3nt: TGTGCCAGCAGCGTTACCCCCGGGGATGGAGAGACCCAGTACTTC
CDR3aa: CASSVTPGDGETQYF

abundance: NA
d_gene: NA
v_gene: TRBV5-4
j_gene: TRBJ1-4
CDR3nt: TGTGCCAGCAGCCAAATCGGGGGGCCTAATGAAAAACTGTTTTTT
CDR3aa: CASSQIGGPNEKLFF

abundance: few
d_gene: NA
v_gene: TRBV5-1
j_gene: TRBJ1-4
CDR3nt: TGTGCCAGCAATAGCCAGACGGGGGAAAAACTGTTTTTT
CDR3aa: CASNSQTGEKLFF

abundance: NA
d_gene: NA
v_gene: TRBV7-2
j_gene: TRBJ1-2
CDR3nt: TGTGCCAGCAGCGAGGTGGAAGGTATTGGCTACACCTTC
CDR3aa: CASSEVEGIGYTF

abundance: NA
d_gene: NA
v_gene: TRBV2
j_gene: TRBJ1-5
CDR3nt: TGTGCCAGCACTGGCGGGGGCGCGAGGAATCAGCCCCAGCATTTT
CDR3aa: CASTGGGARNQPQHF

abundance: few
d_gene: NA
v_gene: TRBV28
j_gene: TRBJ2-4
CDR3nt: TGTGCCAGCAGTTTTCACCCCAGTTTAGCGCGGAACATTCAGTACTTC
CDR3aa: CASSFHPSLARNIQYF

abundance: few
d_gene: NA
v_gene: TRBV7-2
j_gene: TRBJ2-1
CDR3nt: TGTGCCAGCAGCGCCGGGACTTACAATGAGCAGTTCTTC
CDR3aa: CASSAGTYNEQFF

abundance: many
d_gene: NA
v_gene: TRBV5-4
j_gene: TRBJ1-1
CDR3nt: TGTGCCAGCAGCTTGGCTCGAGCGAACACTGAAGCTTTCTTT
CDR3aa: CASSLARANTEAFF

abundance: few
d_gene: NA
v_gene: TRBV7-2
j_gene: TRBJ2-1
CDR3nt: TGTGCCAGCAGCTTAGCGTCCTATCCCAATGAGCAGTTCTTC
CDR3aa: CASSLASYPNEQFF

abundance: once
d_gene: NA
v_gene: TRBV6-5
j_gene: TRBJ1-1
CDR3nt: TGTGCCAGCAGCCGAGACATAGAAGGGAGAGCTTTCTTT
CDR3aa: CASSRDIEGRAFF

abundance: few
d_gene: NA
v_gene: TRBV9
j_gene: TRBJ2-2
CDR3nt: TGTGCCAGCAGCTTGCTCGGGGGTGCCGGGGAGCTGTTTTTT
CDR3aa: CASSLLGGAGELFF

abundance: NA
d_gene: TRBD2
v_gene: TRBV9
j_gene: TRBJ2-3
CDR3nt: TGTGCCAGCAGCGTAGAGAGGAGGGAGGGGTACACAGATACGCAGTATTTT
CDR3aa: CASSVERREGYTDTQYF

abundance: NA
d_gene: TRBD1
v_gene: TRBV7-2
j_gene: TRBJ2-1
CDR3nt: TGTGCCAGCAGCTTATGGGGGGACAGGGTAAACATTGAGCAGTTCTTC
CDR3aa: CASSLWGDRVNIEQFF

abundance: few
d_gene: TRBD2
v_gene: TRBV4-1
j_gene: TRBJ2-1
CDR3nt: TGCGCCAGCAGCCAGTCGGGACTAGTGGTTGATGAGCAGTTCTTC
CDR3aa: CASSQSGLVVDEQFF

abundance: NA
d_gene: NA
v_gene: TRBV15
j_gene: TRBJ1-5
CDR3nt: TGTGCCACCAGCATTTGGACAGTCAATAGCAATCAGCCCCAGCATTTT
CDR3aa: CATSIWTVNSNQPQHF

abundance: NA
d_gene: NA
v_gene: TRBV11-2
j_gene: TRBJ2-5
CDR3nt: TGTGCCAGCAGCTTAGAAGGCAGGGGCGAGTGGGGAGAGACCCAGTACTTC
CDR3aa: CASSLEGRGEWGETQYF

abundance: few
d_gene: NA
v_gene: TRBV5-4
j_gene: TRBJ1-2
CDR3nt: TGTGCCAGCAGCGTAACAGCTAACTATGGCTACACCTTC
CDR3aa: CASSVTANYGYTF

abundance: few
d_gene: NA
v_gene: TRBV7-2
j_gene: TRBJ1-1
CDR3nt: TGTGCCAGCAGCTTAACCCCAACAGGGTATACTGAAGCTTTCTTT
CDR3aa: CASSLTPTGYTEAFF

abundance: NA
d_gene: NA
v_gene: TRBV6-1
j_gene: TRBJ2-5
CDR3nt: TGTGCCAGCAGTCGGTCGGAGACCCAGTACTTC
CDR3aa: CASSRSETQYF

abundance: few
d_gene: TRBD2
v_gene: TRBV7-9
j_gene: TRBJ2-3
CDR3nt: TGTGCCAGCAGCTTAAGCGGGGGGATCACAGATACGCAGTATTTT
CDR3aa: CASSLSGGITDTQYF

abundance: NA
d_gene: NA
v_gene: TRBV18
j_gene: TRBJ2-7
CDR3nt: TGTGCCAGCTCACCGGGACACGGTCTCGAGCAGTACTTC
CDR3aa: CASSPGHGLEQYF

abundance: few
d_gene: NA
v_gene: TRBV20-1
j_gene: TRBJ2-1
CDR3nt: TGCAGTGCTTATAATTACAATGAGCAGTTCTTC
CDR3aa: CSAYNYNEQFF

abundance: NA
d_gene: TRBD1
v_gene: TRBV2
j_gene: TRBJ2-7
CDR3nt: TGTGCCAGCAGTGAGACAGGGGGCGGCTACGAGCAGTACTTC
CDR3aa: CASSETGGGYEQYF

abundance: few
d_gene: TRBD2
v_gene: TRBV5-1
j_gene: TRBJ2-3
CDR3nt: TGCGCCAGCAGCCCACTAAGGGGTACTAGCGGGAGGAAGGGCACAGATACGCAGTATTTT
CDR3aa: CASSPLRGTSGRKGTDTQYF

abundance: few
d_gene: TRBD1
v_gene: TRBV30
j_gene: TRBJ2-5
CDR3nt: TGTGCCTGGACAGTTCCCGGGACAGGGGGTCGGGGGACCCAGTACTTC
CDR3aa: CAWTVPGTGGRGTQYF

abundance: NA
d_gene: NA
v_gene: TRBV6-1
j_gene: TRBJ1-1
CDR3nt: TGTGCCACCTTCCGTGAGCCAGCTTTCTTT
CDR3aa: CATFREPAFF

abundance: NA
d_gene: NA
v_gene: TRBV18
j_gene: TRBJ2-7
CDR3nt: TGTGCCAGCTCCGCACAGGGTGGGGGCTACGAGCAGTACTTC
CDR3aa: CASSAQGGGYEQYF

abundance: NA
d_gene: NA
v_gene: TRBV4-3
j_gene: TRBJ2-7
CDR3nt: TGCGCCAGCAGCCAACAGGTAAACGACGAGCAGTACTTC
CDR3aa: CASSQQVNDEQYF

abundance: NA
d_gene: NA
v_gene: TRBV4-1
j_gene: TRBJ2-5
CDR3nt: TGTGCCAGCAGCCTGCAGGGTTCGGCGGAGACCCAGTACTTC
CDR3aa: CASSLQGSAETQYF

abundance: few
d_gene: TRBD1
v_gene: TRBV4-3
j_gene: TRBJ1-2
CDR3nt: TGCGCCAGCAGCCAAGAGGGACAGGGGGGGCTCAACTATGGCTACACCTTC
CDR3aa: CASSQEGQGGLNYGYTF

abundance: few
d_gene: TRBD2
v_gene: TRBV11-2
j_gene: TRBJ2-5
CDR3nt: TGTGCCAGCAGCTCTAGGGGCGGGAGGGCTGAGACCCAGTACTTC
CDR3aa: CASSSRGGRAETQYF

abundance: few
d_gene: TRBD2
v_gene: TRBV4-2
j_gene: TRBJ2-5
CDR3nt: TGTGCCAGCAGCCGCCTAGCGGGAGATGCGGAGACCCAGTACTTC
CDR3aa: CASSRLAGDAETQYF

abundance: NA
d_gene: NA
v_gene: TRBV18
j_gene: TRBJ1-5
CDR3nt: TGTGCCAGCTCACCACAGGGAGCTAGCAATCAGCCCCAGCATTTT
CDR3aa: CASSPQGASNQPQHF

abundance: NA
d_gene: TRBD2
v_gene: TRBV2
j_gene: TRBJ2-1
CDR3nt: TGTGCCAACCGGCCCGGGACTAGCGGGGGGGCCCACTTCTTC
CDR3aa: CANRPGTSGGAHFF

abundance: few
d_gene: TRBD1
v_gene: TRBV30
j_gene: TRBJ1-1
CDR3nt: TGTGCCTGGGCGATGGGACAGGGAATCATGAACACTGAAGCTTTCTTT
CDR3aa: CAWAMGQGIMNTEAFF